Listed here are 27 T cell receptor beta chains from one sample, sequenced in a study of cytomegalovirus exposure and HLA in healthy donors. 60 Vbeta and 13 Jbeta primers were used in PCR. TCRdb keeps only in-frame clones here, not all; method: immunoSEQ multiplex PCR. The sample includes about 150,000 clones, 80% seen only once; the top ten take roughly 13%. Material for sequencing was PBMCs. The receptors stem from a man aged 25 to 45 in good health and CMV-seropositive.

The rearrangement links TRBV27 to TRBJ2-7; TRBD1 matches 9 bases. The CDR3 spans 14 residues. Germline trimming cut 2 bases from V and 4 bases from J; bases unmatched to any gene: 3. CDR1 and CDR2 (germline): MNHEY, SMNVEV (reference sequence). CDR3: CASSLGTGLYEQYF. The DNA for the CDR3 is TGTGCCAGCAGTTTAGGGACAGGGTTGTACGAGCAGTACTTC.

This clone was counted only a few times. This sequence joins TRBV9 and TRBJ1-2; 7 bases align to TRBD1. The ends lost 3 bases at V and 2 bases at J; junction bases unmatched: 1. The CDR3 loop spans 13 amino acids. CDR1 and CDR2 from the germline V gene are SGDLS and YYNGEE. This CDR3 is CASSATGNYGYTF. Written as DNA, the CDR3 is TGTGCCAGCAGCGCGACAGGGAACTATGGCTACACCTTC.

The V call is TRBV11-2, the J call TRBJ2-3; D not certain. The CDR3 has 12 amino acids. Germline CDR1 and CDR2: SGHAT and FQNNGV. With 4 bases removed from V and 1 base from J, the gap between germline ends came to 3 bases. The CDR3 nucleotides read TGTGCCAGCAGCTCCGGCACAGATACGCAGTATTTT. This sequence encodes CASSSGTDTQYF.

The genes are TRBV5-1 and TRBJ2-1; D may be TRBD2 (6 bases). The germline V and J ends were trimmed by 0 bases and 5 bases, with 12 bases remaining between them. CDR3 length: 15 amino acids. Germline lookup yields CDR1 SGHRS and CDR2 YFSETQ. This CDR3 is CASSLDGSRDNEQFF. CDR3 in DNA: TGCGCCAGCAGCTTGGACGGGAGTAGGGACAATGAGCAGTTCTTC.

CDR3 bases: TGTGCCAGCAGCCAAGGACTAGCGGCGGGTGAGCAGTTCTTC. Translating it yields CASSQGLAAGEQFF. V usage is TRBV14 and J usage is TRBJ2-1; TRBD2 aligns across 9 bases. CDR1 is SGHDN and CDR2 is FVKESK in the germline V gene. The CDR3 is 14 amino acids. Trimming at V came to 1 base and at J to 9 bases, leaving 4 bases not matched to a gene.

The gene calls are TRBV6-5 and TRBJ2-5; D is perhaps TRBD2 (7 bases). The J call is in doubt because the DNA end fits TRBJ2-7 better. The germline gives CDR1 MNHEY, CDR2 SVGAGI. The CDR3 consists of 14 residues. For the CDR3, the DNA is TGTGCCAGCAGCAAGCAGCCGGGGGGCCACGAGCAGTACTTC. The encoded protein is CASSKQPGGHEQYF.

This chain links TRBV7-9 with TRBJ2-7; 13 nucleotides line up with TRBD2. V trimming: 4 bases; J trimming: 3 bases; junction bases outside the gene matches: 6. CDR3 length: 16 amino acids. Germline values: CDR1 SEHNR, CDR2 FQNEAQ (reference sequence). CDR3 sequence (DNA): TGTGCCAGCAGCTCATCCGGGACTAGCGGGAACTACGAGCAGTACTTC. As protein: CASSSSGTSGNYEQYF.

A few counts support this clone. This chain uses TRBV6-5 with TRBJ1-1; TRBD1 aligns across 10 bases. CDR1 MNHEY and CDR2 SVGAGI come from the germline V gene. V was clipped by 10 bases and J by 0 bases; unmatched bases: 5. There are 14 residues in the CDR3. The CDR3 loop reads CATGQGEVNTEAFF. The CDR3 DNA is TGTGCCACCGGACAGGGGGAGGTGAACACTGAAGCTTTCTTT.

The chain links TRBV12-5 to TRBJ2-2, with 8 bases fitting TRBD2. Germline assignment: CDR1 LGHNT and CDR2 FRNRAP. This CDR3 contains 15 residues. J was trimmed by 5 bases and V by 6 bases; bases with no gene match: 8. The CDR3 nucleotides are TGTGCTAGTGGCAGTAGCGGGAAGGGGACCGGGGAGCTGTTTTTT. Its translation is CASGSSGKGTGELFF.

This clone was observed a single time. V usage is TRBV7-9 and J usage is TRBJ2-7; TRBD2 matches 7 bases. The V gene end was trimmed by 8 bases and the J gene end by 4 bases; junction bases not matched to a gene: 5. The CDR3 sequence is 12 residues long. Germline loops: CDR1 SEHNR, CDR2 FQNEAQ (reference sequence). The CDR3 region has the DNA TGTGCCAGCGGGGCGGGAGCTTACGAGCAGTACTTC. This translates into CASGAGAYEQYF.

This chain uses TRBV7-6 with TRBJ2-1; D might be TRBD2 (6 bases). The germline gives CDR1 SGHVS, CDR2 FNYEAQ. This CDR3 has 13 residues. Trimming removed 1 base from V and 9 bases from J, with 10 bases in between. CDR3 residues: CASSLGTNGEQFF. The CDR3 DNA reads as TGTGCCAGCAGCTTAGGGACTAACGGTGAGCAGTTCTTC.

The count of this clone is one. DNA of the CDR3: TGCGCCAGCAGCTTGGCCAGGGGCACAAACAATGAGCAGTTCTTC. Its protein product is CASSLARGTNNEQFF. The chain is built from TRBV5-1 and TRBJ2-1; TRBD1 might be the D (6 bases). This CDR3 comprises 15 residues. Trimming pared 0 bases from V and 5 bases from J, leaving 12 bases between. Germline CDR1 reads SGHRS; CDR2 reads YFSETQ. The full variable domain, with the rest looked up from reference TRBV5-1 and TRBJ2-1, is KAGVTQTPRYLIKTRGQQVTLSCSPISGHRSVSWYQQTPGQGLQFLFEYFSETQRNKGNFPGRFSGRQFSNSRSEMNVSTLELGDSALYLCASSLARGTNNEQFFGPGTRLTVL.

This clone has just a few counts. At one boundary the junction diverges from the germline segment, which might be a read error. The chain's CDR3 is CASSLLWGTSSHNEQFF. In DNA form, the CDR3 reads TGTGCCAGCAGCTTGTTGTGGGGGACTAGCTCCCACAATGAGCAGTTCTTC. The V and J genes are TRBV5-4 and TRBJ2-1; 9 bases align to TRBD2. CDR3 length: 17 amino acids. Germline loops: CDR1 SGHNT, CDR2 YYREEE (reference sequence).

V gene TRBV2 combines with J gene TRBJ1-4; the match to TRBD1 covers 9 bases. V was clipped by 7 bases and J by 7 bases; unmatched bases: 7. The germline gives CDR1 SNHLY, CDR2 FYNNEI. This CDR3 spans 14 amino acids. CDR3 coding DNA: TGTGCCAGCATGGAACAGGGGGCGGGTGAAAAACTGTTTTTT. Translation gives CASMEQGAGEKLFF.

The CDR3 nucleotides read TGTGCCAGCAGCCACGGGGGGGACCGAGACTACGAGCAGTACTTC. Its protein is CASSHGGDRDYEQYF. This chain joins TRBV11-3 and TRBJ2-7, with TRBD2 identical over 8 bases. CDR3 size: 15 residues. In germline, CDR1 is SGHNT, CDR2 YENEEA. The J segment lost 3 bases and the V segment lost 5 bases, leaving 9 bases of the junction unmatched.

The rearrangement uses TRBV7-6 and TRBJ2-2; 9 bases are a match to TRBD2. V gave up 5 bases and J gave up 0 bases; unmatched junction bases: 4. Germline CDR1 and CDR2: SGHVS and FNYEAQ. There are 16 residues in the CDR3. CDR3 amino acids: CASSRTSDTNTGELFF. In DNA form, the CDR3 reads TGTGCCAGCAGCCGGACTAGCGACACGAACACCGGGGAGCTGTTTTTT.

The chain combines TRBV7-2 with TRBJ2-1; a possible D gene is TRBD1 (5 bases). Trimming stripped 5 bases from V and 7 bases from J, with 18 bases between. Germline assignment: CDR1 SGHTA and CDR2 FQGNSA. The CDR3 is made up of 15 amino acids. The CDR3 sequence is CASSPPPRQGNEQFF. In DNA form, the CDR3 reads TGTGCCAGCAGCCCACCTCCACGCCAGGGAAATGAGCAGTTCTTC.

The chain carries TRBV7-9 and TRBJ2-7; TRBD1 matches at 7 bases. CDR3 length: 15 residues. Germline CDR1 SEHNR, CDR2 FQNEAQ (reference sequence). V trimming: 2 bases; J trimming: 9 bases; junction bases outside the gene matches: 13. CDR3 in DNA: TGTGCCAGCAGCTTATGGCTAAGGGACAGAAAGGGGCAGTACTTC. Protein product: CASSLWLRDRKGQYF.

The V and J genes are TRBV19 and TRBJ2-7; 10 bases match TRBD2. The trim removed 3 bases at V and 2 bases at J, leaving 4 bases unmatched. This CDR3 is 15 amino acids long. The germline gives CDR1 LNHDA, CDR2 SQIVND (reference sequence). The CDR3 nucleotides read TGTGCCAGTAGTATTTCTCTAGCGGGGGCCTACGAGCAGTACTTC. Protein: CASSISLAGAYEQYF.

There are a few counts of this clone. The V and J genes are TRBV27 and TRBJ2-5; 9 nucleotides match TRBD2. J gave up 5 bases and V 6 bases, and 16 bases lay outside the gene matches. Germline assignment: CDR1 MNHEY and CDR2 SMNVEV (reference sequence). This CDR3 comprises 17 residues. The CDR3 DNA sequence: TGTGCCAGCAGAAGGACGGGCGGGAGGGTTTCTGGGGAGACCCAGTACTTC. Translation: CASRRTGGRVSGETQYF.

V and J are TRBV7-6 and TRBJ2-3; 15 nucleotides line up with TRBD2. Germline CDR1 SGHVS, CDR2 FNYEAQ. This CDR3 comprises 19 residues. Trimming cost V 5 bases and J 0 bases; bases outside gene matches: 9. The CDR3 coding sequence is TGTGCCAGCAGCCTCGGGACTAGCGGGAGGCCCTTTAGCACAGATACGCAGTATTTT. Protein sequence: CASSLGTSGRPFSTDTQYF.

V and J are TRBV6-1 and TRBJ2-2; D is undetermined. V lost 4 bases and J lost 4, with 7 bases in between. The CDR3 consists of 13 residues. Germline V gene lookup returns CDR1 MNHNS and CDR2 SASEGT. The CDR3 region is CASSVHSTGELFF. CDR3 sequence (DNA): TGTGCCAGCAGTGTCCATAGCACCGGGGAGCTGTTTTTT.

V gene TRBV10-3 combines with J gene TRBJ1-1, with D possibly TRBD1 on 5 matching bases. The CDR3 has 13 residues. Germline CDR1 ENHRY, CDR2 SYGVKD. V was cut by 10 bases and J by 0 bases, with 12 bases left in between. CDR3 DNA: TGTGCCACCCGGGGGGAGATGAACACTGAAGCTTTCTTT. Translating it yields CATRGEMNTEAFF.

The chain recombines TRBV6-5 with TRBJ2-1; TRBD2 agrees at 10 bases. The CDR3 covers 16 residues. The junction had 9 bases not matched to a gene; V was cut back by 2 bases and J by 8 bases. CDR1 is MNHEY, CDR2 SVGAGI, per germline. CDR3 bases: TGTGCCAGCAGTTACGAGGCTAGCGGGAGTGGGGATGAGCAGTTCTTC. Encoded protein: CASSYEASGSGDEQFF.

This clone has just one count. V gene TRBV6-5 combines with J gene TRBJ2-7; D remains ambiguous. Trimming pared 0 bases from V and 3 bases from J, leaving 6 bases between. The germline CDR1 and CDR2 sequences are MNHEY and SVGAGI. The CDR3 consists of 13 residues. In DNA form, the CDR3 reads TGTGCCAGCAGTTACTCGGGCTACTACGAGCAGTACTTC. This encodes CASSYSGYYEQYF.

V and J are TRBV29-1 and TRBJ2-1; possible D gene TRBD1, 6 bases. Looked up from germline, CDR1 is SQVTM and CDR2 is ANQGSEA. The CDR3 runs to 12 residues. Between the trimmed V and J ends, which lost 0 bases and 9 bases, there was a span of 9 bases. The CDR3 DNA follows: TGCAGCGTTGAAGATCGAGGGGGTGAGCAGTTCTTC. Its protein is CSVEDRGGEQFF.

The chain carries TRBV6-4 and TRBJ2-2, with TRBD2 as a possible D gene (6 bases). This CDR3 has 15 amino acids. Trimming took off 3 bases at V and 1 base at J, with 9 bases between the two ends. Germline CDR1 is MRHNA and CDR2 is SNTAGT. The CDR3 nucleotides are TGTGCCAGCAGTGAGGACTACATGAACACCGGGGAGCTGTTTTTT. Residues: CASSEDYMNTGELFF.